A single sample gave rise to the 29 T cell receptor beta chains below, sequenced in a study of blood T cells in healthy people across ages. It was with a sample-barcoded 5' primer and a J-beta primer mix that a second PCR of roughly 6 to 12 cycles was run. TCRdb recomputed calls from the 5' RACE reads with MiXCR, one row per CDR3 protein. The sample includes hundreds of thousands of distinct CDR3 sequences, about 56% of them seen just once. Source material: blood. All receptors come from a man aged 35 to 55 in good health.

This clonotype was counted a few times. CDR3 sequence (DNA): TGTGCCAGTAGTATCGGATACGAAGAGACCCAGTACTTC. It yields the protein CASSIGYEETQYF. This rearrangement joins TRBV19 to TRBJ2-5; D not certain. Per the germline V gene, CDR1 is LNHDA and CDR2 is SQIVND (reference sequence). Trimming cost V 3 bases and J 3 bases, with 8 bases left between them. There are 13 residues in the CDR3.

V usage is TRBV6-6 and J usage is TRBJ2-7; a possible D gene is TRBD1 (6 bases). The V gene's germline CDR1 is MNHNY and CDR2 SVGAGI (reference sequence). There are 14 residues in the CDR3. V was trimmed by 2 bases and J by 7 bases, leaving 15 bases between them. The CDR3 is CASSYQGIVGEQYF. CDR3 nucleotides: TGTGCCAGCAGTTACCAGGGGATTGTGGGGGAGCAGTACTTC.

This clonotype was seen more than once but under ten times. V usage is TRBV18 and J usage is TRBJ2-3; D gene ambiguous. V shed 3 bases and J shed 4 bases, with 11 bases lying between them. Germline V gene data show CDR1 as KGHSH and CDR2 as LQKENI. The CDR3 totals 14 residues. CDR3 nucleotides: TGTGCCAGCTCACCCAGTGGGCGGTCAGATACGCAGTATTTT. Amino acids: CASSPSGRSDTQYF.

This clonotype was picked up a small number of times. The rearrangement links TRBV6-1 to TRBJ2-1; 11 nucleotides line up with TRBD2. Germline loops: CDR1 MNHNS, CDR2 SASEGT. The CDR3 is 17 amino acids. V lost 3 bases to trimming and J lost 2 bases; unmatched junction nucleotides: 6. The CDR3 DNA reads as TGTGCCAGCAGTGATTCACTAGCGGGAGTTACCTACAATGAGCAGTTCTTC. Protein product: CASSDSLAGVTYNEQFF.

The chain employs TRBV9 and TRBJ2-3; possible D gene TRBD2, 5 bases. CDR3 size: 16 residues. V lost 4 bases and J 0 bases, leaving 15 bases between the germline ends. Germline V gives CDR1 SGDLS, CDR2 YYNGEE. The CDR3: CASSPRAASSTDTQYF. The CDR3, as DNA: TGTGCCAGCAGCCCCAGAGCGGCTTCTAGCACAGATACGCAGTATTTT.

The chain recombines TRBV28 with TRBJ2-1, with 11 nucleotides matching TRBD2. The CDR3 consists of 14 residues. Germline CDR1 is MDHEN and CDR2 is SYDVKM. V dropped 6 bases and J dropped 7; count of bases not matched to a gene: 5. The DNA for the CDR3 is TGTGCCAGCAGAGTAGCGGGAGGGGCAAATGAGCAGTTCTTC. This codes for CASRVAGGANEQFF.

This clonotype was seen more than once but under ten times. CDR3 sequence: CSARALTNTEAFF. In nucleotides, the CDR3 is TGCAGTGCTAGGGCACTTACGAACACTGAAGCTTTCTTT. This chain joins TRBV20-1 and TRBJ1-1; D call uncertain. The CDR3 runs 13 residues. Looked up from germline, CDR1 is DFQATT and CDR2 is SNEGSKA (reference sequence). V dropped 3 bases and J dropped 1 base, with 9 bases sitting between them.

J is TRBJ1-2 and V is TRBV12-3 or TRBV12-4; TRBD1 might be the D (6 bases). The CDR3 covers 15 residues. The V end lost 0 bases, the J end lost 4 bases, and 12 bases lay between the germline ends. Here the CDR3 reads CASSLALQGTYGYTF. CDR3 nucleotide sequence: TGTGCCAGCAGTTTAGCCCTACAGGGAACCTATGGCTACACCTTC.

This clonotype was recorded a few times. This sequence joins TRBV12-3 or TRBV12-4 and TRBJ1-2, with D perhaps TRBD1 (6 bases). Trimming removed 4 bases from V and 7 bases from J, with 13 bases in between. The CDR3 runs 13 residues. The DNA of the CDR3 is TGTGCCAGCAGTTCCGGGACAACCGCTGGCTACACCTTC. This codes for CASSSGTTAGYTF.

The chain joins TRBV20-1 to TRBJ2-7; 9 nucleotides match TRBD1. V shed 3 bases, J shed 0 bases, and the junction held 12 bases outside the gene matches. CDR3 length: 17 residues. Germline lookup yields CDR1 DFQATT and CDR2 SNEGSKA (reference sequence). This CDR3 is CSASPGWGTGSSYEQYF. In DNA, the CDR3 is TGCAGTGCTAGTCCTGGCTGGGGGACAGGGAGCTCCTACGAGCAGTACTTC.

This clonotype was detected a few times. The chain recombines TRBV20-1 with TRBJ2-3, with D tentatively TRBD2 (6 bases). In germline, CDR1 is DFQATT, CDR2 SNEGSKA (reference sequence). The CDR3 runs 15 residues. The germline V and J ends were trimmed by 4 bases and 4 bases, with 18 bases remaining between them. CDR3 DNA sequence: TGCAGTGCTACCCTTCCCACTAGCTTACCAGATACGCAGTATTTT. Residues: CSATLPTSLPDTQYF.

The chain links TRBV12-2 to TRBJ2-3. TRBV12-2 is a pseudogene. The CDR3 sequence is 11 residues long. CDR3 DNA: TGTGCAAGGCGCTTTGGAGATACGCAGTATTTT. The encoded protein is CARRFGDTQYF.

The genes are TRBV7-2 and TRBJ2-1; no reliable D call. V was clipped by 3 bases and J by 3 bases, with 12 bases between them. Germline CDR1 is SGHTA and CDR2 is FQGNSA. The CDR3 is 15 amino acids. This CDR3 is CASSFTTAFYNEQFF. The CDR3 DNA is TGTGCCAGCAGCTTCACTACAGCCTTCTACAATGAGCAGTTCTTC. Based on the CDR3 plus reference TRBV7-2 and TRBJ2-1, the full variable domain is GAGVSQSPSNKVTEKGKDVELRCDPISGHTALYWYRQSLGQGLEFLIYFQGNSAPDKSGLPSDRFSAERTGGSVSTLTIQRTQQEDSAVYLCASSFTTAFYNEQFFGPGTRLTVL.

There are a few counts of this clonotype. The rearrangement joins TRBV19 to TRBJ2-4; 13 nucleotides align to TRBD2. This CDR3 comprises 16 residues. With 5 bases clipped from V and 7 bases from J, the junction kept 8 bases outside the gene matches. CDR1 is LNHDA and CDR2 is SQIVND in the germline V gene (reference sequence). CDR3 in amino acids: CASSGRTSGSANIQYF. The CDR3 bases are TGTGCCAGTAGTGGCCGGACTAGCGGGAGTGCCAACATTCAGTACTTC.

The rearrangement links TRBV5-1 to TRBJ2-5, with a weak D call TRBD2 (5 bases). The CDR3 spans 14 residues. Germline CDR1 is SGHRS and CDR2 is YFSETQ. V lost 7 bases, J lost 2 bases, and 15 bases lay in between. DNA of the CDR3: TGCGCCAGCGCCTCCGGGGATCAACAAGAGACCCAGTACTTC. Its translation: CASASGDQQETQYF.

The CDR3 sequence: CASSAPRGTGPSYNEQFF. CDR3 bases: TGTGCCAGCAGCGCTCCCCGCGGGACAGGGCCCTCTTACAATGAGCAGTTCTTC. The rearrangement links TRBV25-1 to TRBJ2-1; 9 nucleotides match TRBD1. After removal of 6 bases from V and 4 bases from J, the junction contained 16 bases not matched to a gene. This CDR3 comprises 18 residues. In germline, CDR1 is MGHDK, CDR2 SYGVNS.

This clonotype has just a few counts. CDR3: CASRLQGGYEQYF. Here the CDR3 DNA reads TGTGCCAGCAGGCTACAGGGGGGCTACGAGCAGTACTTC. The V call is TRBV12-3 or TRBV12-4, the J call TRBJ2-7; 8 nucleotides align to TRBD1. V gave up 6 bases and J gave up 3 bases; unmatched junction bases: 4. The CDR3 is 13 residues long.

This clonotype came up a few times. CDR3 in amino acids: CASSQGHSSYNSPLHF. The CDR3 DNA sequence: TGTGCCAGCAGCCAAGGACACTCTTCTTATAATTCACCCCTCCACTTT. The chain recombines TRBV4-2 with TRBJ1-6; no clear D gene. The CDR3 consists of 16 residues. V was pared by 1 base and J by 4 bases, with 11 bases between. CDR1 is LGHNA and CDR2 is YNFKEQ in the germline V gene.

The V gene is TRBV11-3, the J gene TRBJ2-4; a weak D match, TRBD2 (7 bases). V lost 6 bases, J lost 0 bases, and 18 bases lay in between. This CDR3 contains 17 residues. Germline V gene data show CDR1 as SGHNT and CDR2 as YENEEA. CDR3 coding DNA: TGTGCCAGCAGTTCTGGGGAGGGGGTAATAGCCAAAAACATTCAGTACTTC. The encoded protein is CASSSGEGVIAKNIQYF.

The chain links TRBV7-8 to TRBJ2-3; 10 nucleotides align to TRBD2. This CDR3 has 15 amino acids. V lost 6 bases and J lost 3; bases outside the gene matches: 6. The germline gives CDR1 SGHVS, CDR2 FQNEAQ. The CDR3 spells CASRRSGGTTDTQYF. In nucleotides, the CDR3 is TGTGCCAGCAGACGTAGCGGGGGGACTACAGATACGCAGTATTTT.

As DNA, the CDR3 is TGTGCCAGCTCCCTCGGGGGACCTCCCTACGAGCAGTACTTC. Translating gives CASSLGGPPYEQYF. The rearrangement uses TRBV11-2 and TRBJ2-7, with TRBD2 as a possible D gene (6 bases). CDR3 length: 14 amino acids. Germline V gene sequence: CDR1 SGHAT, CDR2 FQNNGV. V lost 8 bases, J lost 2 bases, and 16 bases lay in between.

This clonotype was counted many times. The chain links TRBV29-1 to TRBJ2-5, with TRBD1 as a possible D gene (6 bases). The germline V gene encodes CDR1 SQVTM and CDR2 ANQGSEA. This CDR3 spans 11 amino acids. The V and J ends lost 2 bases and 5 bases respectively, with 6 bases between them. CDR3 coding DNA: TGCAGCGTTGAAAGGGGGGAGACCCAGTACTTC. As protein: CSVERGETQYF.

The chain has TRBV20-1 and TRBJ1-5; D possibly corresponds to TRBD1 (5 bases). V lost 1 base and J 7 bases, leaving 11 bases between the germline ends. The CDR3 runs to 13 residues. CDR1 and CDR2 from the germline V gene are DFQATT and SNEGSKA (reference sequence). The CDR3 sequence is CSARVSGLQPQHF. The DNA for the CDR3 is TGCAGTGCTAGAGTATCAGGGCTACAGCCCCAGCATTTT.

This clonotype was detected ten times or more. This chain joins TRBV4-1 and TRBJ2-7; a possible D gene is TRBD1 (5 bases). Per germline, CDR1 MGHRA and CDR2 YSYEKL. The CDR3 totals 16 residues. The germline V and J ends were trimmed by 5 bases and 2 bases, with 19 bases remaining between them. The CDR3 here is CASSERRVDRAYEQYF. The CDR3, as DNA: TGCGCCAGCAGCGAACGTCGTGTAGACAGAGCCTACGAGCAGTACTTC.

CDR3 in amino acids: CASSQDLGTSNEQFF. In DNA form, the CDR3 reads TGCGCCAGCAGCCAAGATCTCGGGACTTCCAATGAGCAGTTCTTC. The chain couples TRBV4-3 to TRBJ2-1, with D maybe TRBD2 (6 bases). The germline gives CDR1 LGHNA, CDR2 YSLEER. The CDR3 consists of 15 residues. V was clipped by 0 bases and J by 6 bases, with 12 bases between them.

The CDR3 coding sequence is TGTGCCAGTGATACTGGGACAGGGGGACGAGAGACCCAGTACTTC. It codes for CASDTGTGGRETQYF. This chain connects TRBV19 to TRBJ2-5, with 11 bases lining up with TRBD1. Germline lookup yields CDR1 LNHDA and CDR2 SQIVND (reference sequence). The CDR3 sequence is 15 residues long. V lost 8 bases, J lost 4 bases, and 9 bases stayed unmatched.

This chain joins TRBV7-2 and TRBJ2-7, with D uncertain. The J call may not be correct, given that the DNA end is closer to TRBJ2-1. The CDR3 length is 16 residues. Germline CDR1 SGHTA, CDR2 FQGNSA. Here the CDR3 reads CASSYGPSNGPPGQFF. The CDR3 DNA reads as TGTGCCAGCAGTTACGGCCCATCGAACGGACCCCCAGGGCAGTTCTTC.

The genes are TRBV7-9 and TRBJ2-7; 7 nucleotides line up with TRBD1. The CDR3 length is 15 residues. Per germline, CDR1 SEHNR and CDR2 FQNEAQ (reference sequence). After removal of 1 base from V and 0 bases from J, the junction contained 3 bases not matched to a gene. CDR3 loop: CASSLGAGGSYEQYF. The CDR3 DNA follows: TGTGCCAGCAGCTTAGGAGCAGGGGGCTCCTACGAGCAGTACTTC.

This clonotype was counted a single time. The V and J genes are TRBV20-1 and TRBJ2-7, with a possible D match to TRBD1 (6 bases). Germline V gives CDR1 DFQATT, CDR2 SNEGSKA (reference sequence). The CDR3 length is 14 residues. The V and J ends lost 2 bases and 0 bases respectively, with 11 bases between them. The CDR3: CSARLIQGSYEQYF. Written as DNA, the CDR3 is TGCAGTGCTAGACTTATACAGGGCTCCTACGAGCAGTACTTC.